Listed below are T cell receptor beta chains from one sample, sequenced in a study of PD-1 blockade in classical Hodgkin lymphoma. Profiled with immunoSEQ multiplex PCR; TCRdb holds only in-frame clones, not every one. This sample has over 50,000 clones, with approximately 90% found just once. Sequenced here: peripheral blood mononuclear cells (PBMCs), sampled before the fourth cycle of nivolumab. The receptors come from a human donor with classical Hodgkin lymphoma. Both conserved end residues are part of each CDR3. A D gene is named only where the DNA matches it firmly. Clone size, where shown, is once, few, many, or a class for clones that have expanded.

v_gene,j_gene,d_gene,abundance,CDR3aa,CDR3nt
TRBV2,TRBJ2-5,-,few,CASSREYQEETQYF,TGTGCCAGCAGCCGTGAGTATCAAGAAGAGACCCAGTACTTC
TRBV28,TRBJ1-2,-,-,CASSSGRGGRSYGYTF,TGTGCCAGCAGTTCGGGCCGGGGGGGACGGAGCTATGGCTACACCTTC
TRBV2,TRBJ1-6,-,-,CASRIQQGNSPLHF,TGTGCCAGCAGGATACAACAGGGTAATTCACCCCTCCACTTT
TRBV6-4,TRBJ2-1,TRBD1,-,CASSERQGVNEQFF,TGTGCCAGCAGTGAACGCCAGGGGGTCAATGAGCAGTTCTTC
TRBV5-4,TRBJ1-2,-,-,CASSLALTTGLVGYTF,TGTGCCAGCAGCTTGGCCTTGACAACGGGGCTAGTGGGCTACACCTTC
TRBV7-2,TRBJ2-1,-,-,CASSLHTDHNEQFF,TGTGCCAGCAGCTTGCACACGGACCACAATGAGCAGTTCTTC
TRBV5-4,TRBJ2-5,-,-,CASSLAGGVGQYF,TGTGCCAGCAGCTTGGCCGGAGGGGTGGGCCAGTACTTC
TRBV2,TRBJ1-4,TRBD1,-,CASSEHGRGNEKLFF,TGTGCCAGCAGTGAACACGGCAGGGGGAATGAAAAACTGTTTTTT
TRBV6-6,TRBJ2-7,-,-,CASSLTGSGVYEQYF,TGTGCCAGCAGTTTAACGGGTAGCGGAGTTTACGAGCAGTACTTC
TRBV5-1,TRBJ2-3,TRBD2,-,CASSPLAGVDTQYF,TGCGCCAGCAGCCCGCTAGCGGGGGTAGATACGCAGTATTTT
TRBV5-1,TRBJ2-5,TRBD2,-,CASSLKTSGGAVETQYF,TGCGCCAGCAGCTTGAAAACTAGCGGGGGGGCCGTTGAGACCCAGTACTTC
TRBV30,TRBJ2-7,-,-,CAWSGIYEQYF,TGTGCCTGGAGTGGAATCTACGAGCAGTACTTC
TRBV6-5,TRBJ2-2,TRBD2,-,CASSSRGGATTGELFF,TGTGCCAGCAGTTCCCGGGGGGGGGCGACCACCGGGGAGCTGTTTTTT
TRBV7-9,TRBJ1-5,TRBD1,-,CASSLDRGQPQHF,TGTGCCAGCAGCCTCGACAGGGGACAGCCCCAGCATTTT
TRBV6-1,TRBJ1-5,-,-,CASSEDGRGSNQPQHF,TGTGCCAGCAGTGAAGACGGCAGGGGTAGCAATCAGCCCCAGCATTTT
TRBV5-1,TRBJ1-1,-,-,CASSSGPSNTEAFF,TGCGCCAGCAGCTCGGGACCGAGCAACACTGAAGCTTTCTTT
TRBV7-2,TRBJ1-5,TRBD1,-,CASSLDPQGNNQPQHF,TGTGCCAGCAGCTTAGATCCACAGGGGAACAATCAGCCCCAGCATTTT
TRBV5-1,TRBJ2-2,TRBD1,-,CASSLGQGDTGELFF,TGCGCCAGCAGCTTGGGACAGGGCGACACCGGGGAGCTGTTTTTT
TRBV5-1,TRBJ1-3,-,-,CASSLNTRSGNTIYF,TGCGCCAGCAGCCTGAATACAAGGTCAGGAAACACCATATATTTT
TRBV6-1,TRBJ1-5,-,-,CASSEGTHQPQHF,TGTGCCAGCAGTGAGGGGACCCATCAGCCCCAGCATTTT
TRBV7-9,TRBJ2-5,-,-,CASSLGRGGGPETQYF,TGTGCCAGCAGCTTAGGAAGGGGAGGTGGCCCAGAGACCCAGTACTTC
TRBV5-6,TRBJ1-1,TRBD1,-,CASSLAEGGGGLLTEAFF,TGTGCCAGCAGCTTGGCCGAGGGAGGGGGCGGACTTCTGACTGAAGCTTTCTTT
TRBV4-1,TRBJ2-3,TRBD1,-,CASSRMDRGFTDTQYF,TGCGCCAGCAGCCGAATGGACAGGGGGTTCACAGATACGCAGTATTTT
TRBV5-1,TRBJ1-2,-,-,CASSLSTLQGVDGYTF,TGCGCCAGCAGCTTATCGACCCTACAGGGCGTGGATGGCTACACCTTC
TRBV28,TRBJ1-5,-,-,CASSSPTTGSYNQPQHF,TGTGCCAGCAGTTCACCCACAACAGGGTCGTACAATCAGCCCCAGCATTTT
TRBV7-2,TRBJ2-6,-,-,CASSRGTGSSGANVLTF,TGTGCCAGCAGCCGCGGGACCGGTAGCTCTGGGGCCAACGTCCTGACTTTC
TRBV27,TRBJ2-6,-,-,CASRSGSSGANVLTF,TGTGCCAGCAGGTCAGGGAGCTCTGGGGCCAACGTCCTGACTTTC
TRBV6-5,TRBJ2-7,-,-,CASREQGQTYEQYF,TGTGCCAGCCGAGAACAAGGCCAAACCTACGAGCAGTACTTC
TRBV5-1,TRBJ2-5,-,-,CASSSSEVQWTQYF,TGCGCCAGCAGCTCCTCGGAGGTCCAATGGACCCAGTACTTC
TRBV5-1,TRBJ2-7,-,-,CASSLVRAGYEQYF,TGCGCCAGCAGCTTGGTCAGGGCTGGCTACGAGCAGTACTTC
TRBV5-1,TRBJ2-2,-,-,CASSSGSRGTGELFF,TGCGCCAGCAGCTCCGGGTCTCGGGGTACCGGGGAGCTGTTTTTT
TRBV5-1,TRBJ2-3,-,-,CASSLGDFFVTDTQYF,TGCGCCAGCAGCTTGGGGGACTTTTTCGTCACAGATACGCAGTATTTT
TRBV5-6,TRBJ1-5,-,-,CASSLGGLFGQPQHF,TGTGCCAGCAGCTTGGGTGGGCTTTTCGGTCAGCCCCAGCATTTT
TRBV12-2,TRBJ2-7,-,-,CASRLVAGTVRYF,TGTGCAAGTCGCTTAGTAGCCGGGACAGTGAGGTACTTC
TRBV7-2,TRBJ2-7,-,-,CASSLVGGGAAYEQYF,TGTGCCAGCAGCTTAGTGGGTGGAGGAGCGGCCTACGAGCAGTACTTC
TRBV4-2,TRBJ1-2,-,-,CASSHPGQEVGYGYTF,TGTGCCAGCAGCCATCCGGGTCAGGAGGTTGGCTATGGCTACACCTTC
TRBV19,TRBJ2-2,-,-,CASSEWGAGELFF,TGTGCCAGTAGCGAGTGGGGGGCCGGGGAGCTGTTTTTT
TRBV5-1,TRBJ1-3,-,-,CASSLLPHSGNTIYF,TGCGCCAGCAGCTTGCTACCGCACTCTGGAAACACCATATATTTT
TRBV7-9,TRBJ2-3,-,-,CASSSGGEGTDTQYF,TGTGCCAGCAGCTCAGGCGGGGAGGGCACAGATACGCAGTATTTT
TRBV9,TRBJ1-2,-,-,CASSSRSGTQGYTF,TGTGCCAGCAGCTCGCGATCCGGGACACAGGGCTACACCTTC
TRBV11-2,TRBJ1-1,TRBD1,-,CASSWTGMNTEAFF,TGTGCCAGCAGCTGGACAGGGATGAACACTGAAGCTTTCTTT
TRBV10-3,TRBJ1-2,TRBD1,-,CAISEGGQAYGYTF,TGTGCCATCAGTGAAGGGGGACAGGCGTATGGCTACACCTTC
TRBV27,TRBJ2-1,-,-,CASSFWDQEYNEQFF,TGTGCCAGCAGTTTTTGGGACCAGGAATACAATGAGCAGTTCTTC
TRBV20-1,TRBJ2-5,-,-,CSLAMPGTQYF,TGCAGTCTAGCAATGCCGGGGACCCAGTACTTC
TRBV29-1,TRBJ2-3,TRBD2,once,CSSGTSGGPSDTQYF,TGCAGCTCTGGGACTAGTGGGGGGCCTTCAGATACGCAGTATTTT
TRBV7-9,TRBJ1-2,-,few,CASSQTEVGYTF,TGTGCCAGCAGCCAGACAGAGGTGGGCTACACCTTC
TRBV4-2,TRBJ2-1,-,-,CASSQDGGNEQFF,TGTGCCAGCAGCCAAGATGGAGGAAATGAGCAGTTCTTC
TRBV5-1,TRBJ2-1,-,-,CASSDSQTYNEQFF,TGCGCCAGTTCTGACTCCCAGACCTACAATGAGCAGTTCTTC
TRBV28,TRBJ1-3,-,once,CASSFGQLGPSGNTIYF,TGTGCCAGCAGTTTCGGCCAGTTGGGACCCTCTGGAAACACCATATATTTT
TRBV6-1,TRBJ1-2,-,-,CASTRTEIFYGYTF,TGTGCCAGCACTAGGACAGAGATCTTCTATGGCTACACCTTC
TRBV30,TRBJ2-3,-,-,CAWSVDGSDTQYF,TGTGCCTGGAGTGTTGACGGCTCAGATACGCAGTATTTT
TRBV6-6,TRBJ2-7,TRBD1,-,CASSPFRDSYEQYF,TGTGCCAGCAGTCCCTTTCGGGACAGTTACGAGCAGTACTTC